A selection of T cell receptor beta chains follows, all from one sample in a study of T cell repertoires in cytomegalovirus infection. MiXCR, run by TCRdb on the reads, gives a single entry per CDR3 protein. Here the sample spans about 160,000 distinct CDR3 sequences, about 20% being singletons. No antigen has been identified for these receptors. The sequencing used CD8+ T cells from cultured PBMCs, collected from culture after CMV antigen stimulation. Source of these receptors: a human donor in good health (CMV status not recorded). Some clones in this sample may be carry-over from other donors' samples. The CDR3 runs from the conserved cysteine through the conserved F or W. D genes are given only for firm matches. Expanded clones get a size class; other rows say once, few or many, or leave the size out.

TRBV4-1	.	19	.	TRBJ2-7	TGCGCCAGCAGCCAAGATCAACATCCGGGCAAAGCCGGGAACTACGAGCAGTACTTC	CASSQDQHPGKAGNYEQYF
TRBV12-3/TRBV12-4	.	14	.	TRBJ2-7	TGTGCCAGCAGTCCCCAAGCGACAGGACCCGAGCAGTACTTC	CASSPQATGPEQYF
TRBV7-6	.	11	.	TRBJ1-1	TGTGCCAGCAGCAAGTTGGGTGAAGCTTTCTTT	CASSKLGEAFF
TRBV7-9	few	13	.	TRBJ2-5	TGTGCCAGCAGCGGGACGTCCCAAGAGACCCAGTACTTC	CASSGTSQETQYF
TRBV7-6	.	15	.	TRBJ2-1	TGTGCCAGCAGCTTCGGGAAATCGCAGCCCCCCGAGCAGTTCTTC	CASSFGKSQPPEQFF
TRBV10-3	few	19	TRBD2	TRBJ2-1	TGTGCCATCAGTGGCGGTAAGAGACTAGCGGGGTTAACCTACAATGAGCAGTTCTTC	CAISGGKRLAGLTYNEQFF
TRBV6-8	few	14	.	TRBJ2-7	TGTGCCAGCAGTTCCTTTTCAGGGTTGGGGGAGCAGTACTTC	CASSSFSGLGEQYF
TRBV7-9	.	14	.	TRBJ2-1	TGTGCCAGCAGCTTGAGACAGGCAGACAATGAGCAGTTCTTC	CASSLRQADNEQFF
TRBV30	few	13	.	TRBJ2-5	TGTGCCTGGGAGACGGAGGAACAAGAGACCCAGTACTTC	CAWETEEQETQYF
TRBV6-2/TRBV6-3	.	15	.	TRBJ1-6	TGTGCCAGCGGAACGACAGCGACGGGGAATTCACCCCTCCACTTT	CASGTTATGNSPLHF
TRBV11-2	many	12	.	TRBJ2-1	TGTGCCAGCAGCTTAAGATTCGATGAGCAGTTCTTC	CASSLRFDEQFF
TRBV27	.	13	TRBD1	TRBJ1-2	TGTGCCAGCAGTATAAACAGGGGTTCTGGCTACACCTTC	CASSINRGSGYTF
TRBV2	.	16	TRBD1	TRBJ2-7	TGTGCCAGCAGTGTAATACCGGGACAGGGGGCATTCGAGCAGTACTTC	CASSVIPGQGAFEQYF
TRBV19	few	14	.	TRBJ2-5	TGTGCCAGTAGTATGAGAGGGTACCAAGAGACCCAGTACTTC	CASSMRGYQETQYF
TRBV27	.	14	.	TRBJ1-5	TGTGCCAGCAGTTTAATACAGAGCAATCAGCCCCAGCATTTT	CASSLIQSNQPQHF
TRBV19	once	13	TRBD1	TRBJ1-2	TGTGTCACCCGGGACAGGACCTTCTATGGCTACACCTTC	CVTRDRTFYGYTF
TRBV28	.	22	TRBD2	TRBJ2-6	TGTGCCAGCAGGAACGAATCGAGGACTAGCGGGGGGACCCGCTCTGGGGCCAACGTCCTGACTTTC	CASRNESRTSGGTRSGANVLTF